The clone carrying this T cell receptor beta chain was seen a few times. Its antigen is unknown. This sample is part of a study of identical twins. Study-wide results and limits: Because invariant MAIT and iNKT cells could be present, zero-insertion analyses could be partly confounded.

Per germline, CDR1 MNHNS and CDR2 SASEGT. CDR3 length: 13 residues. V dropped 8 bases and J dropped 4; count of bases not matched to a gene: 3. One entry per CDR3 protein results from TCRdb running MiXCR on the 5' RACE reads. The sample lists 400,000 to 500,000 distinct CDR3 sequences, 13% to 15% occurring once. The same specimen was also included in a second study, on yellow fever vaccine responses in identical twins. That study adds: Twin vaccine T cell responses reportedly seemed partly convergent, partly personalized.

The chain uses TRBV6-1 and TRBJ2-5, with 11 bases that match TRBD2. Sequencing was done on a sample of CD4+ T cells sorted from blood. This TCR derives from a young woman in good health. Here the CDR3 reads CASLGLAGETQYF. The CDR3 DNA is TGTGCCAGCCTCGGACTAGCGGGAGAGACCCAGTACTTC.